This T cell receptor (beta chain) was recorded in a study of T cells after yellow fever vaccination. General observations from the study: Post-booster reappearance was seen for most primary-vaccination clones (roughly 97% CD4, around 91% CD8).

On this clonotype itself: What it recognizes is unknown. One end of the junction varies from germline; a read error may be responsible.

TCRdb re-analysed the 5' RACE reads in MiXCR, keeping a single row per CDR3 protein. This sample has 450,000 to 600,000 distinct CDR3 sequences, with less than 15% found just once. This CDR3 region has 14 residues. Germline CDR1 and CDR2: SGHTA and FQGNSA. This receptor was taken from a man aged 25-45 years who received the YFV17D yellow fever vaccine. The chain joins TRBV7-2 to TRBJ2-4, with D maybe TRBD1 (6 bases). The material sequenced was PBMCs, taken on the day of the yellow fever booster vaccination. The CDR3: CASSLSAGANIQCF. The CDR3 nucleotides read TGTGCCAGCAGCTTAAGTGCAGGGGCAAACATTCAGTGCTTC.